The 31 T cell receptor beta chains in this list originate from one sample, sequenced in a study of shared clonotypes between healthy human individuals. It was CD45RO-negative cells, positively selected for CCR7, that made up naive CD8 cells, with terminally differentiated effector memory CD45RA+ cells excluded. Method: immunoSEQ multiplex PCR; TCRdb's copy keeps in-frame clones and lacks some. The data contain about 2.1 million clones, 80% to 95% of them seen just once; the ten biggest clones take up about 1.7%. Source material: naive CD8+ T cells from PBMCs. These receptors all come from a man aged 18 to 29 in good health. Some clones in this sample may be carry-over from other donors' samples.

The rearrangement links TRBV6-6 to TRBJ1-3; D is unresolved. Looked up from germline, CDR1 is MNHNY and CDR2 is SVGAGI (reference sequence). The CDR3 contains 15 residues. V dropped 6 bases and J dropped 2 bases, with 14 bases sitting between them. As DNA, the CDR3 is TGTGCCAGCAGCCCCTGGGGAGGGACTGGAAACACCATATATTTT. Protein sequence: CASSPWGGTGNTIYF.

The chain joins TRBV2 to TRBJ1-2, with D possibly being TRBD1 (5 bases). The CDR3 extends over 14 amino acids. Germline lookup yields CDR1 SNHLY and CDR2 FYNNEI. V was clipped by 4 bases and J by 3 bases, with 12 bases between them. CDR3 bases: TGTGCCAGCAGTGTTTATATGGGGGACTATGGCTACACCTTC. Translated: CASSVYMGDYGYTF.

The chain has TRBV28 and TRBJ2-2; no firm D call. V lost 7 bases and J lost 0, with 6 bases in between. Looked up from germline, CDR1 is MDHEN and CDR2 is SYDVKM. There are 13 residues in the CDR3. CDR3 bases: TGTGCCAGCACTCCCGCGAACACCGGGGAGCTGTTTTTT. Residues: CASTPANTGELFF.

The chain uses TRBV5-1 and TRBJ2-7; 8 positions agree with TRBD2. CDR1 SGHRS and CDR2 YFSETQ come from the germline V gene. This CDR3 spans 16 amino acids. With V trimmed by 4 bases and J by 2 bases, 11 bases remained unmatched. The DNA of the CDR3 is TGCGCCAGCAGCAAGAAACTAACTAGCGGCCCCTACGAGCAGTACTTC. It specifies CASSKKLTSGPYEQYF.

The V call is TRBV5-1, the J call TRBJ2-7; D perhaps matches TRBD2 (6 bases). The CDR3 loop spans 16 amino acids. The V gene lost 0 bases and the J gene lost 2 bases, with 15 bases spanning the gap. Germline loops: CDR1 SGHRS, CDR2 YFSETQ. This CDR3 is CASSLDTGLLTYEQYF. The CDR3 DNA reads TGCGCCAGCAGCTTGGATACGGGACTCCTCACCTACGAGCAGTACTTC.

This chain's CDR3 is CASSLSAGAGVEEQYF. The CDR3 bases are TGTGCCAGCAGTTTATCTGCCGGAGCGGGAGTGGAGGAGCAGTACTTC. The chain is built from TRBV27 and TRBJ2-7, with 8 bases that match TRBD2. This CDR3 is 16 amino acids long. The J segment lost 7 bases and the V segment lost 0 bases, leaving 11 bases of the junction unmatched. CDR1 MNHEY and CDR2 SMNVEV come from the germline V gene (reference sequence).

The rearrangement joins TRBV10-3 to TRBJ2-2; TRBD1 agrees at 8 bases. Germline values: CDR1 ENHRY, CDR2 SYGVKD. The ends lost 2 bases at V and 4 bases at J; junction bases unmatched: 6. The CDR3 length is 16 residues. The CDR3 nucleotides read TGTGCCATCAGTGAGAGCCAGGGGGCGGGCACCGGGGAGCTGTTTTTT. It encodes CAISESQGAGTGELFF.

The chain has TRBV11-2 and TRBJ2-4, with 9 bases fitting TRBD2. The germline V gene has CDR1 SGHAT and CDR2 FQNNGV. The ends lost 5 bases at V and 0 bases at J; junction bases unmatched: 14. The CDR3 runs to 19 residues. The chain's CDR3 is CASSQFPSGAEGAKNIQYF. CDR3 DNA: TGTGCCAGCAGCCAGTTTCCTAGCGGGGCAGAAGGAGCCAAAAACATTCAGTACTTC.

The rearrangement uses TRBV19 and TRBJ1-5; 7 positions match TRBD1. Germline-derived CDR1 and CDR2 are LNHDA and SQIVND (reference sequence). V dropped 4 bases and J dropped 2; count of bases not matched to a gene: 2. This CDR3 region has 14 residues. In DNA, the CDR3 is TGTGCCAGTAGTACAAGGGGGCGCAATCAGCCCCAGCATTTT. This gives the protein CASSTRGRNQPQHF.

V gene TRBV4-1 combines with J gene TRBJ2-2, with 8 bases aligning to TRBD1. The CDR3 spans 16 residues. From germline, CDR1 is MGHRA and CDR2 YSYEKL. J was trimmed by 5 bases and V by 6 bases; bases with no gene match: 11. The CDR3: CASSQNRDRGTGELFF. The DNA for the CDR3 is TGCGCCAGCAGTCAGAACAGAGACAGGGGTACCGGGGAGCTGTTTTTT.

The gene calls are TRBV7-8 and TRBJ2-7, with TRBD2 matching 10 bases. The CDR3 totals 13 residues. Germline CDR1 and CDR2: SGHVS and FQNEAQ. The ends lost 8 bases at V and 0 bases at J; junction bases unmatched: 1. CDR3 in amino acids: CASGTSASYEQYF. The DNA of the CDR3 is TGTGCCAGCGGGACTAGCGCCTCCTACGAGCAGTACTTC.

A single count supports this clone. CDR3: CASSLKRERLTGELFF. The CDR3, as DNA: TGTGCCAGCAGCTTGAAGCGGGAGCGGCTCACCGGGGAGCTGTTTTTT. The genes are TRBV5-4 and TRBJ2-2; 8 positions agree with TRBD2. V was clipped by 1 base and J by 4 bases; unmatched bases: 6. Germline V gene data show CDR1 as SGHNT and CDR2 as YYREEE (reference sequence). CDR3 length equals 16 residues.

The chain carries TRBV7-9 and TRBJ2-1; D not resolved. Germline assignment: CDR1 SEHNR and CDR2 FQNEAQ (reference sequence). The CDR3 extends over 12 amino acids. Trimming shortened V by 4 bases and J by 8 bases, and 9 bases separated the two germline ends. The CDR3: CASSSQWDEQFF. CDR3 DNA sequence: TGTGCCAGCAGCTCGCAATGGGATGAGCAGTTCTTC.

The chain recombines TRBV6-1 with TRBJ2-4; D not certain. Germline values: CDR1 MNHNS, CDR2 SASEGT. The CDR3 contains 11 residues. V was trimmed by 7 bases and J by 7 bases, leaving 8 bases between them. CDR3 region: CASKGPNIQYF. The CDR3 DNA reads TGTGCCAGCAAGGGTCCGAACATTCAGTACTTC.

Here the CDR3 DNA reads TGTGCCAGCAGCTTTACAGGGGGCTCTGGGGCCAACGTCCTGACTTTC. Protein product: CASSFTGGSGANVLTF. The V gene is TRBV27, the J gene TRBJ2-6, with TRBD1 matching 8 bases. The CDR3 is made up of 16 amino acids. J gave up 0 bases and V 6 bases, and 4 bases lay outside the gene matches. Germline CDR1 is MNHEY and CDR2 is SMNVEV (reference sequence).

The chain carries TRBV7-3 and TRBJ1-1; D may be TRBD1 (5 bases). V lost 1 base to trimming and J lost 1 base, with 19 bases between them. Germline CDR1 SGHTA, CDR2 FQGTGA. The CDR3 contains 18 residues. The CDR3 is CASSLNPWGEGKNTEAFF. The CDR3 DNA reads as TGTGCCAGCAGCTTAAACCCCTGGGGGGAGGGGAAGAACACTGAAGCTTTCTTT.

The V call is TRBV27, the J call TRBJ2-3; D perhaps matches TRBD1 (5 bases). Trimming removed 6 bases at V and 1 base at J, with 11 bases between. The CDR3 sequence is 14 residues long. CDR1 MNHEY and CDR2 SMNVEV come from the germline V gene (reference sequence). The CDR3 spells CASRLRVGTDTQYF. The DNA for the CDR3 is TGTGCCAGCAGACTCAGGGTTGGCACAGATACGCAGTATTTT.

This chain uses TRBV19 with TRBJ2-7; a weak D match, TRBD2 (6 bases). The CDR3 contains 13 residues. Trimming removed 3 bases at V and 4 bases at J, with 10 bases between. CDR1 LNHDA and CDR2 SQIVND come from the germline V gene (reference sequence). The CDR3 nucleotides read TGTGCCAGTAGTATTTGGGGGGAGTACGAGCAGTACTTC. It encodes CASSIWGEYEQYF.

The V gene is TRBV11-2, the J gene TRBJ2-3, with D possibly matching TRBD2 (6 bases). V lost 8 bases and J lost 3, with 6 bases in between. Germline V CDR1 and CDR2: SGHAT, FQNNGV. The CDR3 contains 11 residues. CDR3 residues: CASGRTDTQYF. The CDR3 DNA follows: TGTGCCAGCGGGAGGACAGATACGCAGTATTTT.

V is TRBV7-6 and J is TRBJ2-5; 11 positions match TRBD2. V lost 5 bases and J lost 5; bases outside the gene matches: 10. Germline CDR1 is SGHVS and CDR2 is FNYEAQ. The length of the CDR3 is 16 residues. DNA of the CDR3: TGTGCCAGCAGCCCCCGCTTAGCGGGAGGGCCGGAGACCCAGTACTTC. It is translated as CASSPRLAGGPETQYF.

Points on this clone: Other DNA sequences in the sample encode the same CDR3. This chain uses TRBV27 with TRBJ2-3; D remains ambiguous. V gave up 5 bases and J gave up 0 bases, with 0 bases separating them. Germline CDR1 and CDR2: MNHEY and SMNVEV (reference sequence). This CDR3 is built from 11 residues. CDR3 in DNA: TGTGCCAGCAGTAGCACAGATACGCAGTATTTT. It is translated as CASSSTDTQYF.

The chain couples TRBV19 to TRBJ2-1; 12 bases agree with TRBD1. The ends lost 6 bases at V and 7 bases at J; junction bases unmatched: 4. The CDR3 runs to 14 residues. Germline V gene lookup returns CDR1 LNHDA and CDR2 SQIVND (reference sequence). In nucleotides, the CDR3 is TGTGCCAGTAGGGGACAGGGGGCTGGGAATGAGCAGTTCTTC. Translated: CASRGQGAGNEQFF.

This clone came up a few times. This rearrangement joins TRBV27 to TRBJ1-5; D remains ambiguous. Germline CDR1 reads MNHEY; CDR2 reads SMNVEV (reference sequence). The CDR3 is 11 residues long. V lost 8 bases to trimming and J lost 8 bases, with 10 bases between them. CDR3 sequence: CASGWGKPQHF. In DNA form, the CDR3 reads TGTGCCAGCGGGTGGGGAAAGCCCCAGCATTTT.

The chain employs TRBV6-1 and TRBJ1-4; D gene unclear. Germline V gives CDR1 MNHNS, CDR2 SASEGT. The CDR3 has 14 residues. V was trimmed by 2 bases and J by 7 bases, leaving 11 bases between them. This CDR3 is CASSEFGVGEKLFF. The CDR3 DNA follows: TGTGCCAGCAGTGAATTTGGCGTGGGTGAAAAACTGTTTTTT.

A remark on this clone: The sample has other DNA sequences that encode this CDR3 too. The gene calls are TRBV27 and TRBJ2-7, with TRBD1 matching over 9 bases. The CDR3 contains 15 residues. Germline V gene sequence: CDR1 MNHEY, CDR2 SMNVEV (reference sequence). Losses at the gene ends were 0 bases for V and 4 bases for J; bases not matched to a gene: 4. CDR3 DNA: TGTGCCAGCAGTTTATCTGGGACAGGGTTATACGAGCAGTACTTC. It translates to CASSLSGTGLYEQYF.

This chain links TRBV9 with TRBJ2-1; weak D call: TRBD2 (5 bases). V was pared by 2 bases and J by 9 bases, with 15 bases between. This CDR3 is 14 amino acids long. Germline V gene lookup returns CDR1 SGDLS and CDR2 YYNGEE. In DNA form, the CDR3 reads TGTGCCAGCAGCGTTTCCGGGATCCCCGCTGAGCAGTTCTTC. It yields the protein CASSVSGIPAEQFF.

The V call is TRBV11-2, the J call TRBJ2-7, with 9 positions matching TRBD2. Germline V gene data show CDR1 as SGHAT and CDR2 as FQNNGV. V gave up 4 bases and J gave up 7 bases; unmatched junction bases: 11. The CDR3 loop spans 15 amino acids. The CDR3 here is CASSSTGTSSKEQYF. In DNA form, the CDR3 reads TGTGCCAGCAGCTCAACCGGGACTAGCTCCAAGGAGCAGTACTTC. Full variable domain (outside the CDR3, taken from reference TRBV11-2 and TRBJ2-7): EAGVAQSPRYKIIEKRQSVAFWCNPISGHATLYWYQQILGQGPKLLIQFQNNGVVDDSQLPKDRFSAERLKGVDSTLKIQPAKLEDSAVYLCASSSTGTSSKEQYFGPGTRLTVT.

The J gene is TRBJ2-1, the V gene TRBV5-4; D might be TRBD1 (6 bases). This CDR3 has 17 residues. Germline values: CDR1 SGHNT, CDR2 YYREEE (reference sequence). Trimming stripped 0 bases from V and 7 bases from J, with 20 bases between. Written as DNA, the CDR3 is TGTGCCAGCAGCTTGGATCCAGAGACAGGTTTAAAGAATGAGCAGTTCTTC. It translates to CASSLDPETGLKNEQFF.

The chain uses TRBV5-1 and TRBJ2-1; either TRBD1 or TRBD2 may supply D (5 bases each). Trimming stripped 8 bases from V and 4 bases from J, with 13 bases between. From germline, CDR1 is SGHRS and CDR2 YFSETQ. This CDR3 region has 13 residues. The CDR3 sequence: CASGASTYNEQFF. The CDR3 DNA is TGCGCCAGTGGGGCTAGCACATACAATGAGCAGTTCTTC.

As to this clone: The same CDR3 also results from other DNA sequences found in this sample. The V and J genes are TRBV28 and TRBJ2-7; D gene unclear. CDR3 length: 10 residues. Germline loops: CDR1 MDHEN, CDR2 SYDVKM. The V end lost 5 bases, the J end lost 4 bases, and 3 bases lay between the germline ends. The CDR3 spells CASSQYEQYF. The CDR3 DNA reads as TGTGCCAGCAGTCAGTACGAGCAGTACTTC. Filled out from reference TRBV28 and TRBJ2-7, the complete variable domain reads DVKVTQSSRYLVKRTGEKVFLECVQDMDHENMFWYRQDPGLGLRLIYFSYDVKMKEKGDIPEGYSVSREKKERFSLILESASTNQTSMYLCASSQYEQYFGPGTRLTVT.

The gene calls are TRBV7-6 and TRBJ1-1; D ambiguous. V lost 1 base, J lost 0 bases, and 12 bases lay in between. In germline, CDR1 is SGHVS, CDR2 FNYEAQ. The CDR3 runs 16 residues. The CDR3 region has the DNA TGTGCCAGCAGCTTAGAGGCCGGCAGCATGAACACTGAAGCTTTCTTT. It yields the protein CASSLEAGSMNTEAFF.